The 10 T cell receptor beta chains given below trace back to one sample, sequenced in a study of spatial heterogeneity in lung cancer. Using its own MiXCR run on the 5' RACE reads, TCRdb lists one record per CDR3 protein. The sample has about 2,000 distinct CDR3 sequences, nearly 9% seen once. Findings of the study overall: Expanded alpha and beta TCR counts within tumors tracked tumor mutation counts.

These receptors have no known antigen. Specified time point: sample taken at primary tumor resection. The sample consisted of lung tumor tissue, taken at surgery. The receptors originated from a female donor with early-stage non-small cell lung cancer.

In its sample, this clonotype ranks as medium-sized. The chain is built from TRBV5-1 and TRBJ1-6; no clear D. The CDR3 is made up of 13 amino acids. Germline loops: CDR1 SGHRS, CDR2 YFSETQ. V was trimmed by 0 bases and J by 8 bases, leaving 6 bases between them. The CDR3 nucleotides read TGCGCCAGCAGCTTGGAGCAGGATTCACCCCTCCACTTT. Translated: CASSLEQDSPLHF.

By share, this clonotype ranks as medium-sized. The chain joins TRBV7-2 to TRBJ1-5, with D unclear. With 1 base removed from V and 4 bases from J, the gap between germline ends came to 11 bases. The CDR3 extends over 15 amino acids. Per germline, CDR1 SGHTA and CDR2 FQGNSA. CDR3 in amino acids: CASSLGQASNQPQHF. In DNA, the CDR3 is TGTGCCAGCAGCTTAGGGCAGGCTAGTAATCAGCCCCAGCATTTT.

By proportion, this clonotype is medium-sized. The chain links TRBV10-3 to TRBJ2-3; D is possibly TRBD1 (5 bases). CDR1 and CDR2 from the germline V gene are ENHRY and SYGVKD. This CDR3 is built from 12 residues. Trimming cost V 11 bases and J 6 bases, with 15 bases left between them. CDR3 region: CAARAEKDTQYF. The CDR3 region has the DNA TGTGCCGCCAGGGCGGAGAAGGATACGCAGTATTTT.

This clonotype is large within its sample. The rearrangement links TRBV19 to TRBJ2-1; 9 nucleotides line up with TRBD1. V lost 4 bases and J lost 8; bases outside the gene matches: 21. The CDR3 runs 19 residues. Per germline, CDR1 LNHDA and CDR2 SQIVND (reference sequence). The CDR3 DNA reads as TGTGCCAGTAGTACGGGACAGGGAGGGCCGGTTGGTCCGGGGTATGAGCAGTTCTTC. It translates to CASSTGQGGPVGPGYEQFF. The full variable domain, completed using reference TRBV19 and TRBJ2-1, is DGGITQSPKYLFRKEGQNVTLSCEQNLNHDAMYWYRQDPGQGLRLIYYSQIVNDFQKGDIAEGYSVSREKKESFPLTVTSAQKNPTAFYLCASSTGQGGPVGPGYEQFFGPGTRLTVL.

This clonotype is medium-sized in the sample. The chain uses TRBV12-3 or TRBV12-4 and TRBJ2-1, with a weak D call TRBD2 (5 bases). This CDR3 has 16 residues. V was trimmed by 5 bases and J by 7 bases, leaving 21 bases between them. CDR3 loop: CASSRETGSFANEQFF. As DNA, the CDR3 is TGTGCCAGCAGTAGAGAGACGGGATCTTTCGCAAATGAGCAGTTCTTC.

In its sample, this clonotype is medium-sized. The rearrangement uses TRBV5-1 and TRBJ1-6; no clear D. This CDR3 contains 15 residues. V was pared by 0 bases and J by 7 bases, with 11 bases between. The germline gives CDR1 SGHRS, CDR2 YFSETQ. The CDR3 sequence is CASSLAGNNNSPLHF. The CDR3 nucleotides read TGCGCCAGCAGCTTGGCTGGGAATAACAATTCACCCCTCCACTTT. Variable domain in full (rest from reference TRBV5-1 and TRBJ1-6): KAGVTQTPRYLIKTRGQQVTLSCSPISGHRSVSWYQQTPGQGLQFLFEYFSETQRNKGNFPGRFSGRQFSNSRSEMNVSTLELGDSALYLCASSLAGNNNSPLHFGNGTRLTVT.

A note on this clonotype: A read error is possible here, since a much larger clone lies one base away. This rearrangement joins TRBV18 to TRBJ2-3; possibly TRBD2 for D (7 bases). Germline CDR1 and CDR2: KGHSH and LQKENI. Deletions cut 5 bases from V and 0 bases from J, with 21 bases between. The CDR3 is 18 residues long. For the CDR3, the DNA is TGTGCCAGCTCATTCCCGTGGGGGGGCGGACCTAGCACAGATACGCAGTATTTT. Translated, it gives CASSFPWGGGPSTDTQYF. The full variable domain, its missing parts supplied by reference TRBV18 and TRBJ2-3, is NAGVMQNPRHLVRRRGQEARLRCSPMKGHSHVYWYRQLPEEGLKFMVYLQKENIIDESGMPKERFSAEFPKEGPSILRIQQVVRGDSAAYFCASSFPWGGGPSTDTQYFGPGTRLTVL.

This clonotype is judged medium-sized (0.01 to 0.1%). The chain links TRBV6-2 or TRBV6-3 to TRBJ1-1; D perhaps matches TRBD1 (6 bases). Trimming took off 4 bases at V and 4 bases at J, with 13 bases between the two ends. Per germline, CDR1 MNHEY and CDR2 SVGEGT. This CDR3 contains 14 residues. CDR3 nucleotides: TGTGCCAGCAGTTTCCAAGGGGGGCGCACTGAAGCTTTCTTT. This codes for CASSFQGGRTEAFF.

This clonotype is labeled as medium-sized. The V and J genes are TRBV5-6 and TRBJ2-7; D possibly uses TRBD1 or TRBD2 (6 bases each). The V end was cut by 4 bases, the J end by 6 bases, with 20 bases between. The germline gives CDR1 SGHDT, CDR2 YYEEEE. This CDR3 spans 15 amino acids. For the CDR3, the DNA is TGTGCCAGCAGCCCGACGGGGGCAGGTCCTGGCGAGCAGTACTTC. Its translation is CASSPTGAGPGEQYF.

By frequency in the sample, this clonotype is medium-sized. The V call is TRBV12-3 or TRBV12-4, the J call TRBJ2-5; D remains unclear. The CDR3 covers 14 residues. V was cut by 7 bases and J by 1 base, with 13 bases left in between. The CDR3 nucleotides read TGTGCCAGCACATCTGCAAGCATCCAAGAGACCCAGTACTTC. It translates to CASTSASIQETQYF.